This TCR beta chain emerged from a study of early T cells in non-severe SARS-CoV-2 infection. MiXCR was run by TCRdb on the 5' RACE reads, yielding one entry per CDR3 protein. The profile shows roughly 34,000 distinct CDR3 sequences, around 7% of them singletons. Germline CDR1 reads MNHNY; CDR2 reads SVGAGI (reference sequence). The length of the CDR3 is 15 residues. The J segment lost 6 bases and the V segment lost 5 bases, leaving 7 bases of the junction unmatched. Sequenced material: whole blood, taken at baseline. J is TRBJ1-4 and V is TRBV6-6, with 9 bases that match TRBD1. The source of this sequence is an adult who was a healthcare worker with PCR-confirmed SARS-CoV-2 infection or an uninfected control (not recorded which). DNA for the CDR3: TGTGCCAGCAGTGGTCCGGGACAGGGTGATGAAAAACTGTTTTTT. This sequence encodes CASSGPGQGDEKLFF.